The sample holds a few counts of the clone carrying this TCR beta chain. Expressed TCRB transcripts were sequenced after all isolated RNA was converted to cDNA. Each sample of naive, central memory or regulatory T cells had, on average, about 3.57 million reads. Assay used: immunoSEQ multiplex PCR; TCRdb lists only in-frame clones, some missing. The sample lists 300,000 to 400,000 clones; around an eighth were seen once. This sample was taken from a study of beta chain features in type 1 diabetes. It was via CD45RO/CCR7/CD25/CD127/CD95/CD27 that CD4+ naive, central memory, regulatory and stem cell-like memory cells were sorted. CDR1 is KGHSH and CDR2 is LQKENI in the germline V gene. V was cut by 5 bases and J by 4 bases, with 13 bases left in between. CDR3 length: 14 amino acids.

The chain employs TRBV18 and TRBJ2-3; D is possibly TRBD1 (6 bases). Specimen: naive CD4+ T cells from blood. The receptor comes from a man between 18 and 35 years old in good health. In nucleotides, the CDR3 is TGTGCCAGCTCATCCCGGGACAAGCCAGATACGCAGTATTTT. It encodes CASSSRDKPDTQYF.